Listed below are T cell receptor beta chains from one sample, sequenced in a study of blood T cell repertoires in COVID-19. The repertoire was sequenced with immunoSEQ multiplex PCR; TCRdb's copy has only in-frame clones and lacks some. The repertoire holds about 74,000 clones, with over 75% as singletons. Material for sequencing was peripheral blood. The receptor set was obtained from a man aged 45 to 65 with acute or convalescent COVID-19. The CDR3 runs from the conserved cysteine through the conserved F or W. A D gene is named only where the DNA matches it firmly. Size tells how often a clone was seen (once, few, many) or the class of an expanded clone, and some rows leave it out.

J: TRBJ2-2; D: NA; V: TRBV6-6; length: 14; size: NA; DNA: TGTGCCAGCAGTTACACCTCACAGGACGGGGAGCTGTTTTTT; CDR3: CASSYTSQDGELFF
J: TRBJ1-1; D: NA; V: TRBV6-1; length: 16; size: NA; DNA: TGTGCCAGCAGTGAATGGGCCCCTCCCATGAACACTGAAGCTTTCTTT; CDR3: CASSEWAPPMNTEAFF
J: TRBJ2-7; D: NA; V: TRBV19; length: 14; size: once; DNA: TGTGCCAGTAGTGCGGGGACGGGACCCTACGAGCAGTACTTC; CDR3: CASSAGTGPYEQYF
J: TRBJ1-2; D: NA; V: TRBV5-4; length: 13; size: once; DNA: TGTGCCAGCAGCGCGAGCGTGAGCTATGGCTACACCTTC; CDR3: CASSASVSYGYTF
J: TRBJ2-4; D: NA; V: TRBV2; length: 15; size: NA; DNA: TGTGCCAGCAGTGCGCTAGCCTTAGCCAAAAACATTCAGTACTTC; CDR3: CASSALALAKNIQYF
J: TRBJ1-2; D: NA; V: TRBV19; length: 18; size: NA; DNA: TGTGCCAGTAGTTCTCAAAGGGGTCAGGGCGGGATCTTCGATGGCTACACCTTC; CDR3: CASSSQRGQGGIFDGYTF
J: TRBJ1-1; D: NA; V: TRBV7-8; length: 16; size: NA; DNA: TGTGCCAGCAGCCAACGGGAATCAAGGCAGAACACTGAAGCTTTCTTT; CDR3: CASSQRESRQNTEAFF
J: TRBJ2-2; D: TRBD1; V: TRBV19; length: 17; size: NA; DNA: TGTGCCAGTAGTCCTTACCCCGGGGCAGGGGGCAACGGGGAGCTGTTTTTT; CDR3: CASSPYPGAGGNGELFF
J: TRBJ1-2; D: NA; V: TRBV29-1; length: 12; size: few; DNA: TGCAGCGTTCGTAGTACAGGGTGGAGCTACACCTTC; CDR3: CSVRSTGWSYTF
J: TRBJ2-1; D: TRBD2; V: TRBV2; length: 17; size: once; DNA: TGTGCCAGCAACTCCCCAGCGGGGGACTTAGGTGGCGATGAGCAGTTCTTC; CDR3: CASNSPAGDLGGDEQFF
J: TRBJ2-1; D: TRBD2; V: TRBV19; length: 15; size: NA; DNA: TGTGCCAGTAGTATTGCAGCGGGGGACTACAATGAGCAGTTCTTC; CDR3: CASSIAAGDYNEQFF
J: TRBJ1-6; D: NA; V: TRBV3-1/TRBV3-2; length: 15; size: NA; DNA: TGTGCCAGCAGCCAAGATGGGGGGGGGAATTCACCCCTCCACTTT; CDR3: CASSQDGGGNSPLHF
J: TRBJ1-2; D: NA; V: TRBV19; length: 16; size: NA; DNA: TGTGCCAGTACCCCACAATGGCAGGGGAGTAACTATGGCTACACCTTC; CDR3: CASTPQWQGSNYGYTF
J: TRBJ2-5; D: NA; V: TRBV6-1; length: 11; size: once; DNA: TGTGCCAGCAGTTCCCAGGAGACCCAGTACTTC; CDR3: CASSSQETQYF
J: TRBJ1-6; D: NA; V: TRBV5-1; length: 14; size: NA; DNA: TGCGCCAGCAGCTTGACCAGGGCGAAATCGCCCCTCCACTTT; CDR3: CASSLTRAKSPLHF
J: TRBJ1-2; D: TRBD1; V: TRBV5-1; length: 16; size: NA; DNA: TGCGCCAGCAGCACGTCAGCGGGACAGGGCAACTATGGCTACACCTTC; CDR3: CASSTSAGQGNYGYTF
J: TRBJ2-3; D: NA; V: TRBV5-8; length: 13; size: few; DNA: TGTGCCAGCAGCGGGGACATATTGGGTGCGCAGTATTTT; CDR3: CASSGDILGAQYF
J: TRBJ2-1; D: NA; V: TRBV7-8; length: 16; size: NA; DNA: TGTGCCAGCAGCTTAGTTTTGTCAGGGATTCCTGGAGAGCAGTTCTTC; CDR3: CASSLVLSGIPGEQFF
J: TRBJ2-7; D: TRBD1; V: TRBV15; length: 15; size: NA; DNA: TGTGCCACCAGCGGCACGGACAGGGGAACGTACGAGCAGTACTTC; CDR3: CATSGTDRGTYEQYF